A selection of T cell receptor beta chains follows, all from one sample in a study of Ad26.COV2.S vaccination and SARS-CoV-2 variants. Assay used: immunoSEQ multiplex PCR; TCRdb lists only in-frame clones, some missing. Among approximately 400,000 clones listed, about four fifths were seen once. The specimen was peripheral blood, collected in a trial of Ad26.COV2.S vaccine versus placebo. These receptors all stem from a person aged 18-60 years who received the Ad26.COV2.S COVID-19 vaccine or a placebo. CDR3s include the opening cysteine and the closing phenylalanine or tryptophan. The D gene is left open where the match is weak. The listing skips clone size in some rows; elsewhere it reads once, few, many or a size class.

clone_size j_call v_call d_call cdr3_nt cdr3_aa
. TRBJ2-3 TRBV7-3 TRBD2 TGTGCCAGCAGCTTAGGCTTACTAGCGGGAGGGAGCACAGATACGCAGTATTTT CASSLGLLAGGSTDTQYF
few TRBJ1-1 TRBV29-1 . TGCAGCGTTGGAGTGAGGGTGAACACTGAAGCTTTCTTT CSVGVRVNTEAFF
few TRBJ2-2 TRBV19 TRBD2 TGTGCCAGCGAACGTGGACTAGCGGGAGAAGGAACCGGGGAGCTGTTTTTT CASERGLAGEGTGELFF
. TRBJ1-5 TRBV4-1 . TGCGCCAGCAGCCAAGAATTCGTCACATCGGGGGTCCAGCATTTT CASSQEFVTSGVQHF
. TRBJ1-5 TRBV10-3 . TGTGCCATCCTCGGGGGGGAGCCCGTCTGGAGTCAGCCCCAGCATTTT CAILGGEPVWSQPQHF
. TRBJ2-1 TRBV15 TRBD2 TGTGCCACCAGCAGAGATAGGACTAGCGGGGGGCCGACATACAATGAGCAGTTCTTC CATSRDRTSGGPTYNEQFF
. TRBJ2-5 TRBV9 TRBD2 TGTGCCAGCAGCCCCAGCGGGACTAGCGGGTGGGAGACCCAGTACTTC CASSPSGTSGWETQYF
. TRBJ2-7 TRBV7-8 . TGTGCCAGCAGCCCGGATCGGGGGGAGCAGTACTTC CASSPDRGEQYF
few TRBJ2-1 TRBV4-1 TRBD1 TGCGCCAGCAGCCCCGGACAGGGGTGGGAGCAGTTCTTC CASSPGQGWEQFF
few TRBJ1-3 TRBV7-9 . TGTGCCAGCAGCGGGAAACAGGGTCGCCTGAACACCATATATTTT CASSGKQGRLNTIYF
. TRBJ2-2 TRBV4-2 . TGTGCCAGCAGCCATGAGGGCGGGACACTGAACACCGGGGAGCTGTTTTTT CASSHEGGTLNTGELFF
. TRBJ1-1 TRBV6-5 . TGTGCCGGTGGCTCGGGGTACACTGAAGCTTTCTTT CAGGSGYTEAFF
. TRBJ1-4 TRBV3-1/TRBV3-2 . TGTGCCAGCAGCCAAGGATCTAATGAAAAACTGTTTTTT CASSQGSNEKLFF
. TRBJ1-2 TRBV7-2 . TGTGCCAGCAGCTTACAGGGGAACGTCTATGGCTACACCTTC CASSLQGNVYGYTF
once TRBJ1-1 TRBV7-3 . TGTGCCAGCAGCTACACAGGGTCTGAAGCTTTCTTT CASSYTGSEAFF
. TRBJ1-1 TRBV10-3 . TGTGCCATCAGGGAGAGGGTGGGCACTGAAGCTTTCTTT CAIRERVGTEAFF
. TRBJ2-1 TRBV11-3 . TGTGCCAGCAGCTTAGTAGCCAACAGAGGTAATGAGCAGTTCTTC CASSLVANRGNEQFF
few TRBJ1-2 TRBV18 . TGTGCCAGCTCACCAACCCCGGGCCCCATGTCCAACTATGGCTACACCTTC CASSPTPGPMSNYGYTF
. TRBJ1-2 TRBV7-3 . TGTGCCAGCAGCTTAAAATTTGACAGACACCCCTTAGGCTACACCTTC CASSLKFDRHPLGYTF
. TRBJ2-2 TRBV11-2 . TGTGCCAGCAGCTTCACTAGCCACACCGGGGAGCTGTTTTTT CASSFTSHTGELFF
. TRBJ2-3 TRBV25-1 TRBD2 TGTGCCAGCAGTGACGCGGGAGGGGGAGTTAGCACAGATACGCAGTATTTT CASSDAGGGVSTDTQYF
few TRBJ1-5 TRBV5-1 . TGCGCCAGCAGCTTGGAGGGTGGGATACCCCAGCATTTT CASSLEGGIPQHF
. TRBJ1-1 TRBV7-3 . TGTGCCAGCAGCCTTTATTCAGGGAACACTGAAGCTTTCTTT CASSLYSGNTEAFF